This TCR beta chain originates from a study of patients and donors after allogeneic stem cell transplantation. There are 16 residues in the CDR3. Germline CDR1 DFQATT, CDR2 SNEGSKA (reference sequence). Trimming cost V 0 bases and J 4 bases; bases outside gene matches: 12. TCRdb redid the calling of the RT-PCR reads with MiXCR, one entry per CDR3 protein. The sample carries about 410,000 distinct CDR3 sequences, 16% recorded once. This clonotype has only a few counts. V is TRBV20-1 and J is TRBJ2-7; 7 bases are shared with TRBD2. Sequenced: blood, either unsorted or a sorted T cell fraction (not recorded which). The sequence was collected from a human donor who was either an allogeneic HSCT recipient or a stem cell or donor lymphocyte infusion donor (not recorded which). It is not recorded whose cells these are; they may come from a transplant donor. The CDR3, as DNA: TGCAGTGCTAGAGACGCCAGACTAGCCCGGGGGTACGAGCAGTACTTC. It encodes CSARDARLARGYEQYF.